The present T cell receptor (beta chain) was sequenced within a study of beta chain features in type 1 diabetes. For the study at large: Patients did not differ from healthy donors in age, gender or cell yield. Summed over all samples, the examined sorted cells came to roughly 110 million. Study-level findings and limits: Sampled from patients, naive, central memory and Treg TCRB repertoires appeared more similar than those sampled from healthy donors. Significant though moderate, a shortening of TCRB CDR3s appeared in all four CD4+ subsets of Type 1 diabetes patients.

There are many counts of this clone. Antigen unknown. Expressed TCRB transcripts were sequenced after all isolated RNA was converted to cDNA. Generated by immunoSEQ multiplex PCR, the TCRdb table keeps only in-frame clones and is missing some. The sample comprises around 300,000 clones, under 8.5% of which are singletons, and 1% rests with the top ten. The V and J ends lost 7 bases and 0 bases, in that order; junction bases with no gene match: 11. The CDR3 totals 19 residues. The origin of this receptor is a woman between 18 and 30 years old in good health. The chain has TRBV23-1 and TRBJ2-2; 13 positions match TRBD2. TRBV23-1 is an open reading frame, and its role is uncertain. The sequenced sample consisted of central memory CD4+ T cells from blood. CDR3 DNA sequence: TGCGCCAGCACCCCCGGACTAGCGGGAGAGTTAGCGAACACCGGGGAGCTGTTTTTT. As protein: CASTPGLAGELANTGELFF.